The clone carrying this T cell receptor (beta chain) was counted only a few times. The antigen remains undetermined. Germline CDR1 reads MNHNS; CDR2 reads SASEGT. The CDR3 covers 15 residues. V dropped 5 bases and J dropped 2; count of bases not matched to a gene: 8. These data originate in a study of cytomegalovirus exposure and HLA in healthy donors. Broader study findings: Based on reports, TCR beta sequences accurately predicted HLA-A and HLA-B alleles for most subjects.

The PCR ran on 60 Vbeta and 13 Jbeta primers. TCRdb's table, derived via immunoSEQ multiplex PCR, lists solely in-frame clones and lacks some. The top ten hold 6.5% to 7.5% of the sample, which has roughly 80,000 clones, 65% to 70% seen once. This clonotype was obtained from a woman between 45 and 65 years old in good health and CMV-seropositive. Sequencing was done on a sample of PBMCs. The chain links TRBV6-1 to TRBJ1-2; 7 nucleotides agree with TRBD1. CDR3 region: CASSSQQGPNYGYTF. Here the CDR3 DNA reads TGTGCCAGCAGTTCCCAACAGGGGCCCAACTATGGCTACACCTTC.